Below, 18 T cell receptor beta chains from the same sample are listed, as sequenced in a study of blood T cell repertoires in COVID-19 (TCRdb year 2020). Libraries were built with the immunoSEQ multiplex PCR assay. The table comes from immuneACCESS by way of TCRdb, which keeps in-frame sequences with V and J called. Part of the clones is missing from these tables; in studies checked, under half for an unresolved V gene and the rest for unknown reasons. Across this sample there are under 200,000 clones, with approximately 87% seen only once. The top ten hold about 3.9% of the sample. The sample taken for sequencing was peripheral blood. The receptors stem from a woman between 65 and 79 years old with acute or convalescent COVID-19.

The chain carries TRBV7-2 and TRBJ2-7; 9 bases are shared with TRBD2. The length of the CDR3 is 16 residues. Germline loops: CDR1 SGHTA, CDR2 FQGNSA. J was trimmed by 0 bases and V by 2 bases; bases with no gene match: 5. CDR3 protein: CASSLRSGSLSYEQYF. In DNA form, the CDR3 reads TGTGCCAGCAGCTTACGTAGCGGGAGCCTCTCCTACGAGCAGTACTTC.

The chain couples TRBV4-2 to TRBJ2-3, with 11 bases fitting TRBD2. Germline V gene data show CDR1 as LGHNA and CDR2 as YNFKEQ. The CDR3 loop spans 16 amino acids. V shed 4 bases and J 4 bases; nucleotides not matched to a gene: 7. CDR3 amino acids: CASSLNLAGGPDTQYF. In DNA, the CDR3 is TGTGCCAGCAGCCTTAATTTAGCGGGAGGGCCAGATACGCAGTATTTT.

The chain uses TRBV6-5 and TRBJ1-2, with D possibly being TRBD1 (6 bases). Germline V CDR1 and CDR2: MNHEY, SVGAGI. Trimming pared 7 bases from V and 8 bases from J, leaving 17 bases between. The CDR3 is 13 residues long. CDR3 bases: TGTGCCAGCACCAACGGGGGGGGCTACGGCTACACCTTC. It codes for CASTNGGGYGYTF.

This chain connects TRBV4-1 to TRBJ2-7, with D perhaps matching TRBD1 (6 bases). V lost 2 bases to trimming and J lost 3 bases, with 14 bases between them. CDR1 is MGHRA, CDR2 YSYEKL, per germline. This CDR3 spans 15 amino acids. CDR3 loop: CASSQTSGAVYEQYF. As DNA, the CDR3 is TGCGCCAGCAGCCAAACGTCAGGGGCTGTCTACGAGCAGTACTTC.

This chain uses TRBV7-2 with TRBJ2-3; maybe TRBD1 (5 bases). Germline CDR1 reads SGHTA; CDR2 reads FQGNSA. Trimming pared 7 bases from V and 0 bases from J, leaving 8 bases between. The CDR3 is 13 residues long. CDR3 loop: CASTKGSTDTQYF. The CDR3, as DNA: TGTGCCAGCACCAAGGGGAGCACAGATACGCAGTATTTT.

V gene TRBV20-1 combines with J gene TRBJ1-4, with D uncertain. The V end was cut by 2 bases, the J end by 8 bases, with 6 bases between. This CDR3 region has 11 residues. Germline V gives CDR1 DFQATT, CDR2 SNEGSKA (reference sequence). CDR3 region: CSARWREKLFF. CDR3 bases: TGCAGTGCTAGATGGCGGGAAAAACTGTTTTTT.

This clone was counted a single time. The chain joins TRBV5-4 to TRBJ1-2; D not resolved. Trimming removed 3 bases from V and 3 bases from J, with 9 bases in between. CDR3 length: 13 amino acids. Germline CDR1 reads SGHNT; CDR2 reads YYREEE (reference sequence). CDR3 region: CASSSDGDYGYTF. The CDR3 bases are TGTGCCAGCAGCTCCGACGGGGACTATGGCTACACCTTC.

The chain is built from TRBV7-2 and TRBJ1-4; 8 nucleotides align to TRBD1. CDR1 is SGHTA and CDR2 is FQGNSA in the germline V gene. The V segment lost 5 bases and the J segment 6 bases; nucleotides outside the gene matches: 5. This CDR3 spans 14 amino acids. CDR3 DNA: TGTGCCAGCAGCCGGACAGGGAAGTATGAAAAACTGTTTTTT. This gives the protein CASSRTGKYEKLFF.

The rearrangement links TRBV10-3 to TRBJ1-2; 7 bases map to TRBD1. With 5 bases clipped from V and 8 bases from J, the junction kept 14 bases outside the gene matches. This CDR3 spans 15 amino acids. Per the germline V gene, CDR1 is ENHRY and CDR2 is SYGVKD. The CDR3 loop reads CAISRQGRKGGGYTF. CDR3 bases: TGTGCCATCAGTAGACAGGGCCGGAAAGGGGGAGGCTACACCTTC.

The genes are TRBV30 and TRBJ1-2, with D perhaps TRBD1 (5 bases). Trimming removed 6 bases at V and 4 bases at J, with 12 bases between. This CDR3 comprises 12 residues. Germline lookup yields CDR1 GTSNPN and CDR2 SVGIG (reference sequence). The CDR3 DNA reads TGTGCCTGTGACAGATACCTCTATGGCTACACCTTC. Encoded protein: CACDRYLYGYTF.

The V and J genes are TRBV5-1 and TRBJ1-2; TRBD1 matches at 9 bases. The germline V gene has CDR1 SGHRS and CDR2 YFSETQ. The junction had 5 bases not matched to a gene; V was cut back by 4 bases and J by 7 bases. The CDR3 covers 13 residues. The CDR3 loop reads CASSPGQGPGYTF. The CDR3 DNA follows: TGCGCCAGCAGCCCGGGACAGGGTCCTGGCTACACCTTC.

The J gene is TRBJ1-5, the V gene TRBV6-5; TRBD1 agrees at 7 bases. Germline trimming cut 5 bases from V and 3 bases from J; bases unmatched to any gene: 7. The germline gives CDR1 MNHEY, CDR2 SVGAGI. The length of the CDR3 is 15 residues. The CDR3 here is CASSKVQGDNQPQHF. The CDR3 DNA is TGTGCCAGCAGTAAGGTTCAGGGGGACAATCAGCCCCAGCATTTT.

The gene calls are TRBV11-2 and TRBJ1-5; D is perhaps TRBD1 (5 bases). The V gene lost 0 bases and the J gene lost 7 bases, with 13 bases spanning the gap. Germline CDR1 SGHAT, CDR2 FQNNGV. The CDR3 sequence is 15 residues long. CDR3 loop: CASSLEPGPGQPQHF. The CDR3 DNA reads as TGTGCCAGCAGCTTAGAGCCAGGGCCAGGCCAGCCCCAGCATTTT.

V is TRBV3-1 (or the pseudogene TRBV3-2) and J is TRBJ1-3, with D unresolved. Germline V gene data show CDR1 as LGHDT and CDR2 as YNNKEL (reference sequence). There are 16 residues in the CDR3. Trimming left V 5 bases short and J 0 bases short, with 14 bases between. The CDR3 DNA is TGTGCCAGCAGCATCCGAGGCGGCAGCTCTGGAAACACCATATATTTT. Amino acid sequence: CASSIRGGSSGNTIYF.

The rearrangement links TRBV6-2 or TRBV6-3 to TRBJ1-1, with D possibly matching TRBD1 (6 bases). This CDR3 comprises 14 residues. Germline V lookup: CDR1 MNHEY, CDR2 SVGEGT. V lost 0 bases and J 4 bases, leaving 9 bases between the germline ends. CDR3 DNA sequence: TGTGCCAGCAGTTACTCTACAGGGCCCACTGAAGCTTTCTTT. Protein sequence: CASSYSTGPTEAFF.

This clone was picked up a small number of times. This rearrangement joins TRBV2 to TRBJ1-5; D not certain. The germline V gene has CDR1 SNHLY and CDR2 FYNNEI. The CDR3 is 12 amino acids. The ends were cut back, 0 bases at V and 9 bases at J, with 6 bases in the middle. DNA for the CDR3: TGTGCCAGCAGTGAAGCAATGCGGCCCCAGCATTTT. The encoded protein is CASSEAMRPQHF.

Only a few counts were recorded for this clone. This sequence joins TRBV5-6 and TRBJ2-3; 11 bases match TRBD2. CDR1 SGHDT and CDR2 YYEEEE come from the germline V gene. Trimming removed 3 bases from V and 1 base from J; junction bases left unmatched: 4. The CDR3 runs 16 residues. For the CDR3, the DNA is TGTGCCAGCAGCTCGCGACTAGCGGGGCGCACAGATACGCAGTATTTT. Its translation is CASSSRLAGRTDTQYF. The variable domain in full, completed from reference TRBV5-6 and TRBJ2-3, reads DAGVTQSPTHLIKTRGQQVTLRCSPKSGHDTVSWYQQALGQGPQFIFQYYEEEERQRGNFPDRFSGHQFPNYSSELNVNALLLGDSALYLCASSSRLAGRTDTQYFGPGTRLTVL.

The rearrangement joins TRBV27 to TRBJ1-5; maybe TRBD1 (5 bases). Trimming took off 3 bases at V and 5 bases at J, with 11 bases between the two ends. Germline V gives CDR1 MNHEY, CDR2 SMNVEV (reference sequence). The CDR3 has 14 residues. CDR3 in amino acids: CASSFQGADQPQHF. The DNA for the CDR3 is TGTGCCAGCAGTTTTCAGGGTGCAGATCAGCCCCAGCATTTT.